These 2 T cell receptor beta chains came from one sample sequenced in a study of a mutant IDH1 vaccine in newly diagnosed glioma. Antigens for these TCRs are unknown. Time point noted: week 35, safety follow-up. Vaccine doses each comprised 300 ug of mutant IDH1 20-mer peptide, with topical imiquimod. Clones were sequenced by immunoSEQ multiplex PCR, and TCRdb holds only the in-frame ones, with some missing. The sample contains some 33,000 clones, roughly 80% of which appear only once. This material consisted of PBMCs, taken from a glioma patient whose treatment included an IDH1 peptide vaccine. The receptors come from a woman aged 30 to 39 with glioma. Some clones in this sample may be carry-over from other donors' samples.

The J gene is TRBJ2-7, the V gene TRBV6-5; D gene unclear. V lost 6 bases and J 6 bases, leaving 12 bases between the germline ends. In germline, CDR1 is MNHEY, CDR2 SVGAGI. The CDR3 contains 12 residues. The CDR3 DNA sequence: TGTGCCAGCAGAGGACCGGAGCGCGAGCAGTACTTC. Its translation is CASRGPEREQYF.

This rearrangement joins TRBV30 to TRBJ2-3; D gene unclear. This CDR3 is built from 12 residues. The V gene lost 5 bases and the J gene lost 6 bases, with 12 bases spanning the gap. Germline CDR1 is GTSNPN and CDR2 is SVGIG (reference sequence). DNA for the CDR3: TGTGCCTGGGGACCAACGGAGGATACGCAGTATTTT. It codes for CAWGPTEDTQYF.